Sequencing of this TCR beta chain was carried out in a study of Ad26.COV2.S vaccination and SARS-CoV-2 variants. Study-level background: As a participant in COV1001, the donor was in the Ad26.COV2.S trial arm. Donor got 5x10^10 or 1x10^11 viral particles of Ad26.COV2.S. Broader study findings: Those who received vaccine or placebo ended up with similar non-spike TCR breadth.

As for treatment: roughly 19 received Ad26.COV2.S at low or high dose, single or two shots; 5 received placebo; per-sample allocation not given. Collection of the samples took place on day 63 after the first injection of vaccine or placebo. Vaccine was an Ad26 vector expressing Wuhan-strain SARS-CoV-2 spike. Trimming took off 3 bases at V and 2 bases at J, with 13 bases between the two ends. Per germline, CDR1 SGHTA and CDR2 FQGNSA. This CDR3 has 15 residues. Comments on this clone: Its antigen is still unknown.

The method was immunoSEQ multiplex PCR; TCRdb's version includes in-frame clones alone and lacks a portion of them. The table lists approximately 420,000 clones, approximately 88% of them singletons. This material consisted of peripheral blood, taken in a trial of Ad26.COV2.S vaccine versus placebo. The TCR sequence derives from a person between 18 and 65 years old who received the Ad26.COV2.S COVID-19 vaccine or a placebo. The chain uses TRBV7-2 and TRBJ1-2; D is unresolved. The CDR3 sequence is CASSFTPDGNYGYTF. The CDR3 bases are TGTGCCAGCAGCTTCACACCGGACGGGAACTATGGCTACACCTTC.